This TCR beta chain derives from a study of CD8 T cells in ankylosing spondylitis. Germline V gene lookup returns CDR1 LGHDT and CDR2 YNNKEL (reference sequence). V shed 1 base and J shed 2 bases, with 10 bases lying between them. This CDR3 has 15 amino acids. This clonotype was counted ten times or more. Libraries of TCR beta came from quantitative 5'-RACE with molecular barcodes. TCRdb re-called the 5' RACE reads through MiXCR, storing one row per CDR3 protein. The table has 200,000 to 250,000 distinct CDR3 sequences, roughly 10% seen once. The chain joins TRBV3-1 to TRBJ2-3, with no clear D. The source is a male donor with ankylosing spondylitis or in good health (not recorded which). The material sequenced was blood, either unsorted or a sorted T cell fraction (not recorded which). This chain's CDR3 is CASSQVSVSTDTQYF. As DNA, the CDR3 is TGTGCCAGCAGCCAAGTCTCGGTCTCCACAGATACGCAGTATTTT.